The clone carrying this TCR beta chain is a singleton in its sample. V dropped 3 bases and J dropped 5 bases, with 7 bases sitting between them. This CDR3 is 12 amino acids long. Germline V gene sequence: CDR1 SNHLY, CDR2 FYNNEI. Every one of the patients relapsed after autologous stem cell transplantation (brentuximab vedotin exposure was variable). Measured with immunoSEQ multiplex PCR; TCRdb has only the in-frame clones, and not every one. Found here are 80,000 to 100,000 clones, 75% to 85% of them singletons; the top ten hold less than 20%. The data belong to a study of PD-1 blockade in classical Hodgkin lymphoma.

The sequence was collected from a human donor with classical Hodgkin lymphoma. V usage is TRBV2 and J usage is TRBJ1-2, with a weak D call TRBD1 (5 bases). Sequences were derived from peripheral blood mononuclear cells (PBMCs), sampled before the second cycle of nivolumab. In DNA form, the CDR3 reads TGTGCCAGCAGTGATCAGGGTTATGGCTACACCTTC. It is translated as CASSDQGYGYTF.